The T cell receptor beta chain described here comes from a study of cytomegalovirus exposure and HLA in healthy donors. At the level of the study: Of the donors genotyped, about 410 in all, less than 90% fell in the Caucasian-associated ancestry cluster.

Whole-study findings and limits: The likely origin of a cluster of highly shared sequence variants was a sequencing artifact. Associated with cytomegalovirus, according to the listing, were 170 or so TCR beta chains.

There are 12 residues in the CDR3. The V end was cut by 3 bases, the J end by 13 bases, with 13 bases between. CDR1 is LNHDA and CDR2 is SQIVND in the germline V gene (reference sequence). In the PCR, 60 Vbeta and 13 Jbeta primers were used. Profiled with immunoSEQ multiplex PCR; TCRdb holds only in-frame clones, not every one. The data hold some 130,000 clones, with 80% observed a single time. Comment on this clone: Its antigen is as yet unknown.

This rearrangement joins TRBV19 to TRBJ2-1, with a weak D call TRBD2 (5 bases). Sequenced input: PBMCs. This receptor was taken from a man aged 25-45 years in good health and CMV-seronegative. The CDR3 region is CASSMGFREQFF. CDR3 in DNA: TGTGCCAGTAGTATGGGGTTTCGGGAACAGTTCTTC.